Shown below are 18 T cell receptor beta chains from a single sample sequenced in a study of glioma-infiltrating T cells. Using RNA template, CDR3s of TCR alpha and beta were amplified with iRepertoire arm-PCR. TCRdb recomputed calls from the multiplex PCR reads with MiXCR, one row per CDR3 protein. The sample consists of about 93,000 distinct CDR3 sequences, roughly 39% of them appearing once. The sequenced material came from glioma tissue, nonneoplastic brain tissue, or PBMCs (not recorded which). The origin of the receptors is a human donor with low-grade glioma or glioblastoma, undergoing nonglioma brain surgery, or in good health (not recorded which).

In the case of this clonotype: Here the CDR3 omits its conserved ending phenylalanine or tryptophan, so a read error is the likely source. J is TRBJ1-2 and V is TRBV14, with 7 nucleotides matching TRBD1. The CDR3 is 12 amino acids. Trimming removed 7 bases from V and 2 bases from J; junction bases left unmatched: 1. Germline lookup yields CDR1 SGHDN and CDR2 FVKESK. CDR3 sequence (DNA): TGTGCCAGCAAGGGGGCCAACTATGGCTACACCCTC. As protein: CASKGANYGYTL.

As concerns this clonotype: A read error may be the cause here, since a much bigger clone is one base away. The CDR3 does not end in the conserved phenylalanine or tryptophan, so this is likely a read error. This sequence joins TRBV18 and TRBJ2-7; maybe TRBD2 (6 bases). The CDR3 sequence is 14 residues long. V was clipped by 3 bases and J by 0 bases, with 9 bases between them. Germline-derived CDR1 and CDR2 are KGHSH and LQKENI. CDR3 in DNA: TGTGCCAGCTCACCTGCGGGGAGCTCCTACGAGCAGTACTAC. It encodes CASSPAGSSYEQYY.

The sample holds many counts of this clonotype. The V call is TRBV7-2, the J call TRBJ2-6, with D possibly being TRBD2 (6 bases). The germline gives CDR1 SGHTA, CDR2 FQGNSA. V lost 5 bases and J 3 bases, leaving 11 bases between the germline ends. This CDR3 is built from 15 residues. The DNA of the CDR3 is TGTGCCAGCAGCCGCCGGGACTTTGGGGCCAACGTCCTGACTTTC. Amino acid sequence: CASSRRDFGANVLTF.

This clonotype was picked up many times. The V and J genes are TRBV19 and TRBJ2-2; D uncertain. The CDR3 has 14 residues. Between the trimmed V and J ends, which lost 3 bases and 0 bases, there was a span of 5 bases. The V gene's germline CDR1 is LNHDA and CDR2 SQIVND (reference sequence). The CDR3 loop is CASSIRANTGELFF. The CDR3 DNA follows: TGTGCCAGTAGTATTCGAGCGAACACCGGGGAGCTGTTTTTT.

As to this clonotype: This may come from a read error, since a much larger clone is one base off. This chain links TRBV5-1 with TRBJ2-1; 8 bases line up with TRBD1. With 5 bases clipped from V and 2 bases from J, the junction kept 3 bases outside the gene matches. Looked up from germline, CDR1 is SGHRS and CDR2 is YFSETQ. This CDR3 comprises 14 residues. CDR3 amino acids: CASRLTGAYNEQFF. The CDR3 bases are TGCGCCAGCAGATTGACAGGGGCCTACAATGAGCAGTTCTTC. Full variable domain (remainder filled in from reference TRBV5-1 and TRBJ2-1): KAGVTQTPRYLIKTRGQQVTLSCSPISGHRSVSWYQQTPGQGLQFLFEYFSETQRNKGNFPGRFSGRQFSNSRSEMNVSTLELGDSALYLCASRLTGAYNEQFFGPGTRLTVL.

Remarks on this clonotype: One end of the junction is discordant with germline, which a read error may explain. This chain links TRBV20-1 with TRBJ1-6; TRBD1 is a possible D gene (6 bases). The CDR3 has 14 residues. CDR1 and CDR2 (germline): DFQATT, SNEGSKA (reference sequence). In DNA form, the CDR3 reads TGCATTGCTAGGGATCTCAGGGGTAATTCACCCCTCCACTTT. Amino acids: CIARDLRGNSPLHF.

This clonotype came up many times. The chain combines TRBV7-2 with TRBJ2-7, with D perhaps being TRBD1 or TRBD2 (6 bases each). Germline CDR1 is SGHTA and CDR2 is FQGNSA. Trimming left V 2 bases short and J 9 bases short, with 14 bases between. CDR3 length equals 13 residues. The CDR3 protein is CASSLSGAEGQYF. For the CDR3, the DNA is TGTGCCAGCAGCTTATCAGGGGCGGAGGGGCAGTACTTC.

This clonotype was recorded only once. The chain combines TRBV19 with TRBJ2-3; D uncertain. The ends were cut back, 6 bases at V and 6 bases at J, with 10 bases in the middle. Germline V gene lookup returns CDR1 LNHDA and CDR2 SQIVND (reference sequence). The CDR3 consists of 12 residues. The CDR3 DNA sequence: TGTGCCAGTAGCCCCATTGGGGATACGCAGTATTTT. Translated: CASSPIGDTQYF.

The table lists this clonotype with many counts. This sequence joins TRBV7-2 and TRBJ2-7; 13 bases are shared with TRBD2. With 5 bases clipped from V and 4 bases from J, the junction kept 8 bases outside the gene matches. CDR1 and CDR2 (germline): SGHTA, FQGNSA. The CDR3 is 16 amino acids. This chain's CDR3 is CASSLRLAGGGYEQYF. DNA for the CDR3: TGTGCCAGCAGCCTTAGACTAGCGGGAGGAGGGTACGAGCAGTACTTC.

This clonotype was seen repeatedly, ten times or more. The chain employs TRBV28 and TRBJ1-5; 8 bases match TRBD1. Germline trimming cut 5 bases from V and 2 bases from J; bases unmatched to any gene: 5. This CDR3 has 15 amino acids. The germline V gene encodes CDR1 MDHEN and CDR2 SYDVKM. The CDR3 DNA follows: TGTGCCAGCAGTAGTGACAGGGGTGGCAATCAGCCCCAGCATTTT. This encodes CASSSDRGGNQPQHF.

This clonotype was counted only a few times. One junction end disagrees with the germline gene, perhaps due to a read error. The chain carries TRBV5-5 and TRBJ2-1, with 11 bases lining up with TRBD2. This CDR3 region has 18 residues. From germline, CDR1 is SGHKS and CDR2 YYEKEE (reference sequence). The DNA of the CDR3 is TGCGCCAGCAGCTTGGTTTTTGGTAGCGGGAGGGCCGGGGGTGAGCAGTTCTTC. Translating gives CASSLVFGSGRAGGEQFF.

Notes on this clonotype: A read error is possible here, since a much larger clone lies one base away. V and J are TRBV30 and TRBJ1-5; 8 nucleotides match TRBD1. The CDR3 sequence is 14 residues long. From germline, CDR1 is GTSNPN and CDR2 SVGIG (reference sequence). Losses at the gene ends were 5 bases for V and 7 bases for J; bases not matched to a gene: 10. Here the CDR3 reads CAWEQGEGMQPQHF. Written as DNA, the CDR3 is TGTGCCTGGGAACAGGGGGAGGGAATGCAGCCCCAGCATTTT.

The V and J genes are TRBV5-6 and TRBJ2-7, with 8 bases that match TRBD1. The V segment lost 3 bases and the J segment 0 bases; nucleotides outside the gene matches: 14. CDR3 size: 18 residues. Germline loops: CDR1 SGHDT, CDR2 YYEEEE. Here the CDR3 DNA reads TGTGCCAGCAGCTCAACAGGGGGTCAGCGCCGAAGCTCCTACGAGCAGTACTTC. Its translation: CASSSTGGQRRSSYEQYF.

This clonotype has at least ten counts. The chain uses TRBV19 and TRBJ1-5; tentatively, D is TRBD1 (5 bases). CDR3 length equals 17 residues. Trimming took off 1 base at V and 4 bases at J, with 17 bases between the two ends. Germline V gene lookup returns CDR1 LNHDA and CDR2 SQIVND (reference sequence). CDR3 sequence: CASSIGVGRVENQPQHF. In DNA form, the CDR3 reads TGTGCCAGTAGTATAGGTGTGGGCAGGGTTGAAAATCAGCCCCAGCATTTT.

This clonotype was recorded many times. The chain uses TRBV6-1 and TRBJ2-7; 7 nucleotides line up with TRBD1. Germline V lookup: CDR1 MNHNS, CDR2 SASEGT. V lost 5 bases to trimming and J lost 0 bases; unmatched junction nucleotides: 4. The CDR3 runs to 14 residues. Written as DNA, the CDR3 is TGTGCCAGCAGTTTCCGACAGGGCTCCTACGAGCAGTACTTC. It is translated as CASSFRQGSYEQYF.

This clonotype was counted many times. This sequence joins TRBV2 and TRBJ2-2, with 11 bases aligning to TRBD2. J gave up 4 bases and V 7 bases, and 2 bases lay outside the gene matches. Germline CDR1 is SNHLY and CDR2 is FYNNEI. CDR3 length equals 14 residues. The CDR3 here is CASTSGRITGELFF. CDR3 coding DNA: TGTGCCAGCACTAGCGGGAGGATCACCGGGGAGCTGTTTTTT.

This clonotype was recorded many times. This rearrangement joins TRBV6-1 to TRBJ2-3; D uncertain. The V gene's germline CDR1 is MNHNS and CDR2 SASEGT. The length of the CDR3 is 11 residues. V was cut by 5 bases and J by 5 bases, with 5 bases left in between. The CDR3 bases are TGTGCCAGCAGTTCTAAAGATACGCAGTATTTT. Translation gives CASSSKDTQYF.

This clonotype was recorded at least ten times. The chain links TRBV7-8 to TRBJ1-6, with 9 bases that match TRBD1. Per the germline V gene, CDR1 is SGHVS and CDR2 is FQNEAQ. The CDR3 covers 15 residues. J gave up 10 bases and V 5 bases, and 9 bases lay outside the gene matches. CDR3 protein: CASSRGTGLESPLHF. The CDR3 nucleotides are TGTGCCAGCAGCCGCGGGACAGGGCTAGAATCACCCCTCCACTTT.